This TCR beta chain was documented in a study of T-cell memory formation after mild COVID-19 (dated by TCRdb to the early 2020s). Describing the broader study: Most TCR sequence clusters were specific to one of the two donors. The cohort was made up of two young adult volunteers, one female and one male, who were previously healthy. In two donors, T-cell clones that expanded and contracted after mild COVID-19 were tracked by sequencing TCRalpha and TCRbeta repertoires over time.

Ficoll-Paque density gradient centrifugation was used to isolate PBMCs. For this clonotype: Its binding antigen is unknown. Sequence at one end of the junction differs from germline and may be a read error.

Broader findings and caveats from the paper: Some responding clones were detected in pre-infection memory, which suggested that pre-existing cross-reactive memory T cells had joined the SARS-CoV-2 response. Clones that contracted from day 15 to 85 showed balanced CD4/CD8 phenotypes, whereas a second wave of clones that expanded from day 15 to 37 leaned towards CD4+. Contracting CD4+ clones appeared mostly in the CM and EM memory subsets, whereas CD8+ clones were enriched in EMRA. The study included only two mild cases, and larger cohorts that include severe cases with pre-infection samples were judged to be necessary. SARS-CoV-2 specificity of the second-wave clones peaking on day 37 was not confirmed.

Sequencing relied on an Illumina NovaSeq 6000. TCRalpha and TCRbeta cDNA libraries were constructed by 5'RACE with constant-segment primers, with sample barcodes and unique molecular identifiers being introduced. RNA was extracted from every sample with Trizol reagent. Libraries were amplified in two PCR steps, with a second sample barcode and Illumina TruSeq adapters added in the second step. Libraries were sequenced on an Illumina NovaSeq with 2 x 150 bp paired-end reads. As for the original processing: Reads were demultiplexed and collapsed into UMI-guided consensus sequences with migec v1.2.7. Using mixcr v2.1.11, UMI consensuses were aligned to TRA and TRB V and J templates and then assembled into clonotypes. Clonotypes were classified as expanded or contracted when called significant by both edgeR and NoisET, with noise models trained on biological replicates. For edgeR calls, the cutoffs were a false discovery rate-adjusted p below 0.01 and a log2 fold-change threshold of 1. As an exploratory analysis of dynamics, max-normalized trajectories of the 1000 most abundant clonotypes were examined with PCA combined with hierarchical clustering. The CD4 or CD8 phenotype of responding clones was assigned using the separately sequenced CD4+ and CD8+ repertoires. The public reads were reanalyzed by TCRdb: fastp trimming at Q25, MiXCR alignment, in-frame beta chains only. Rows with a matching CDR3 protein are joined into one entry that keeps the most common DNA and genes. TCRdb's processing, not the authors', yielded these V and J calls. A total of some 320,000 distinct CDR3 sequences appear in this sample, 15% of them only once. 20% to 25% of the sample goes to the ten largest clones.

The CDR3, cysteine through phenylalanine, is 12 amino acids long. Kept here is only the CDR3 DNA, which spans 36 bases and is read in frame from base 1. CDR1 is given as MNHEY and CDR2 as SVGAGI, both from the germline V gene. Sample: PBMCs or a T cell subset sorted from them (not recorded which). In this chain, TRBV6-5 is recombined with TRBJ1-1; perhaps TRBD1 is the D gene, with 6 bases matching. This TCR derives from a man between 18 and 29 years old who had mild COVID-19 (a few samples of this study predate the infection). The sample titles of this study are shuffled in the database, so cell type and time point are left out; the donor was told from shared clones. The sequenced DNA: TGTGACAGCAGTTACTCGCAGGGGATAGCTTTCTTT. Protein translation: CDSSYSQGIAFF.